This is a list of T cell receptor beta chains from one sample in a study of cytomegalovirus exposure and HLA in healthy donors. The assay was immunoSEQ multiplex PCR, and TCRdb's table has in-frame clones only and misses some. The sample lists 150,000 to 200,000 clones, approximately 72% occurring once. The material sequenced was PBMCs. The source is a human donor in good health. Both conserved end residues are trimmed from each CDR3. Each record gives: J gene, V gene, CDR3 protein.

TRBJ1-3,TRBV4-3,ASSQDPRSGNTIY
TRBJ2-5,TRBV6-1,ASSGGRVGQETQY
TRBJ2-7,TRBV2,ATLSRQATYEQY
TRBJ1-5,TRBV4-1,ASSQVGAQPQH
TRBJ2-7,TRBV5-1,ASTPGRANRYEQY
TRBJ2-1,TRBV6-1,ASSFDRVWNEQF
TRBJ1-2,TRBV19,ASSLTGPSYGYT
TRBJ1-4,TRBV4-1,ASSQGLGAGSEKLF
TRBJ1-1,TRBV10-3,AISGDRGGTEAF
TRBJ2-3,TRBV30,AWTADTDTQY
TRBJ1-2,TRBV5-1,ASSPRTGHYGYT
TRBJ2-7,TRBV9,ASSLIGGGYEQY
TRBJ1-4,TRBV2,ASRLVANEKLF
TRBJ1-5,TRBV25-1,ASSAFKGDQPQH
TRBJ2-7,TRBV4-1,ASSPTTTSGIYEQY
TRBJ2-3,TRBV5-1,ASSLGGTTDTQY
TRBJ2-1,TRBV6-1,ASSPGQGSYNEQF
TRBJ1-5,TRBV7-8,ASSLVRQGMSNQPQH
TRBJ1-5,TRBV10-3,AISETGHSNQPQH
TRBJ1-5,TRBV21-1,ASSKTGGNQPQH
TRBJ2-7,TRBV11-2,ASRPGLAGDEQY
TRBJ2-1,TRBV11-3,ASSLGAGAYNEQF
TRBJ1-2,TRBV27,ASSLYTGSNYGYT
TRBJ2-7,TRBV6-6,ASSDPPGGAYEQY
TRBJ1-2,TRBV29-1,SVAGQGDDNYGYT
TRBJ2-6,TRBV7-3,ASSLRGSGANVLT
TRBJ2-1,TRBV7-3,ASSPAGYAHNEQF
TRBJ1-3,TRBV10-3,AISGTVQNTIY
TRBJ1-2,TRBV5-1,ASSLGDRDNGYT